Included here is one TCR beta chain sequence, with context. The data belong to a study of blood T cell repertoires in COVID-19. Study as a whole: Samples of COVID-19 (acute and convalescent) were obtained from the United States, Italy and Spain. Sources were T cells, B-cell-depleted T cells, or PBMCs; the material itself was cDNA or gDNA.

Sequencing was performed with immunoSEQ multiplex PCR; in TCRdb, only in-frame clones are kept and a portion is missing. The data show around 260,000 clones, around 86% seen once. This TCR came from a woman aged 55-69 years with COVID-19, enrolled during active disease. Sequenced: peripheral blood.

The CDR3 reads CASSLMGTSVGEQFF. CDR3 in DNA: TGTGCCAGCAGTTTAATGGGTACTAGCGTGGGTGAGCAGTTCTTC. V is TRBV28 and J is TRBJ2-1, with 7 bases aligning to TRBD2. V shed 2 bases, J shed 9 bases, and the junction held 10 bases outside the gene matches. The CDR3 has 15 amino acids. Germline CDR1 MDHEN, CDR2 SYDVKM.